The 16 T cell receptor beta chains in this list originate from one sample, sequenced in a study of blood T cells in healthy people across ages. A second about 6 to 12 cycle PCR used barcoded and J-beta primers. Using its own MiXCR run on the 5' RACE reads, TCRdb lists one record per CDR3 protein. The data contain 800,000 or so distinct CDR3 sequences, just under 25% of them singletons. These same data were also listed under a study on T cells of mothers and their children.

Sequencing was done on a sample of blood. Receptors were obtained from a boy younger than 18 in good health.

This clonotype appeared a few times. The rearrangement joins TRBV18 to TRBJ2-4; D ambiguous. Germline V gene lookup returns CDR1 KGHSH and CDR2 LQKENI. V was trimmed by 3 bases and J by 4 bases, leaving 7 bases between them. The CDR3 is 13 amino acids. The CDR3 DNA follows: TGTGCCAGCTCACCGGCAGTGAAAAACATTCAGTACTTC. Translating it yields CASSPAVKNIQYF.

The V and J genes are TRBV6-1 and TRBJ2-5; no clear D. Trimming pared 2 bases from V and 4 bases from J, leaving 11 bases between. CDR1 and CDR2 (germline): MNHNS, SASEGT. CDR3 length equals 14 residues. The CDR3 coding sequence is TGTGCCAGCAGTGAACATGTGTTTGGAGAGACCCAGTACTTC. Encoded protein: CASSEHVFGETQYF.

The chain couples TRBV15 to TRBJ2-2; no clear D. V gave up 8 bases and J gave up 5 bases, with 9 bases separating them. The CDR3 consists of 12 residues. Germline V CDR1 and CDR2: LNHNV, YYDKDF (reference sequence). The DNA of the CDR3 is TGTGCCACCTCGTCGGAGACCGGGGAGCTGTTTTTT. Translating gives CATSSETGELFF.

This clonotype was detected a few times. V and J are TRBV6-5 and TRBJ2-7, with D possibly being TRBD1 or TRBD2 (5 bases each). Germline values: CDR1 MNHEY, CDR2 SVGAGI. The CDR3 sequence is 11 residues long. The ends were cut back, 7 bases at V and 6 bases at J, with 10 bases in the middle. For the CDR3, the DNA is TGTGCCAGCATGAGGGGTATCGAGCAGTACTTC. This sequence encodes CASMRGIEQYF.

This clonotype has only a few counts. The rearrangement uses TRBV15 and TRBJ2-7, with 7 bases that match TRBD2. The V segment lost 5 bases and the J segment 6 bases; nucleotides outside the gene matches: 4. The CDR3 is made up of 12 amino acids. CDR1 LNHNV and CDR2 YYDKDF come from the germline V gene (reference sequence). DNA of the CDR3: TGTGCCACCAGCGCCAGCGGGACCGAGCAGTACTTC. Translation gives CATSASGTEQYF.

This clonotype was picked up a small number of times. The genes are TRBV6-6 and TRBJ2-1; D is possibly TRBD1 (6 bases). Germline V gives CDR1 MNHNY, CDR2 SVGAGI (reference sequence). The CDR3 sequence is 12 residues long. V shed 6 bases and J shed 9 bases, with 12 bases lying between them. As DNA, the CDR3 is TGTGCCAGCAGATACAGGGTGAGTGAGCAGTTCTTC. This translates into CASRYRVSEQFF.

This sequence joins TRBV20-1 and TRBJ2-7; TRBD1 agrees at 7 bases. The CDR3 has 16 residues. V was pared by 3 bases and J by 4 bases, with 15 bases of the junction left unmatched. Germline V lookup: CDR1 DFQATT, CDR2 SNEGSKA (reference sequence). The CDR3: CSASGFGTANIYEQYF. CDR3 nucleotides: TGCAGTGCTAGTGGGTTTGGGACAGCAAACATTTACGAGCAGTACTTC.

The V call is TRBV5-1, the J call TRBJ2-1, with 11 positions matching TRBD2. Germline V lookup: CDR1 SGHRS, CDR2 YFSETQ. After removal of 4 bases from V and 9 bases from J, the junction contained 12 bases not matched to a gene. The CDR3 totals 16 residues. This CDR3 reads CASSNGLAGGPGEQFF. The DNA of the CDR3 is TGCGCCAGCAGCAATGGTTTAGCGGGGGGGCCGGGTGAGCAGTTCTTC.

V and J are TRBV11-3 and TRBJ2-3; TRBD1 aligns across 9 bases. Germline CDR1 reads SGHNT; CDR2 reads YENEEA. J gave up 3 bases and V 4 bases, and 5 bases lay outside the gene matches. This CDR3 has 15 residues. CDR3 coding DNA: TGTGCCAGCAGCTCACAGGGGGCTGAAACAGATACGCAGTATTTT. This translates into CASSSQGAETDTQYF. Full variable domain (missing parts from reference TRBV11-3 and TRBJ2-3): EAGVVQSPRYKIIEKKQPVAFWCNPISGHNTLYWYLQNLGQGPELLIRYENEEAVDDSQLPKDRFSAERLKGVDSTLKIQPAELGDSAVYLCASSSQGAETDTQYFGPGTRLTVL.

The chain carries TRBV28 and TRBJ2-1; TRBD1 matches 7 bases. The germline V gene has CDR1 MDHEN and CDR2 SYDVKM. This CDR3 has 16 amino acids. V trimming: 4 bases; J trimming: 0 bases; junction bases outside the gene matches: 6. The CDR3 is CASSSGQASSYNEQFF. As DNA, the CDR3 is TGTGCCAGCAGTTCTGGACAGGCTAGCTCCTACAATGAGCAGTTCTTC.

This clonotype was detected only a few times. This chain uses TRBV29-1 with TRBJ1-1; 11 bases align to TRBD1. From germline, CDR1 is SQVTM and CDR2 ANQGSEA. This CDR3 contains 17 residues. V was pared by 2 bases and J by 1 base, with 9 bases of the junction left unmatched. The DNA of the CDR3 is TGCAGCGTTGAAATTTGGGGGACAGGGGGAAAGAACACTGAAGCTTTCTTT. Amino acid sequence: CSVEIWGTGGKNTEAFF.

This CDR3 is CASSPGQGLNSPLHF. CDR3 nucleotides: TGCGCCAGCAGCCCCGGACAGGGCCTGAATTCACCCCTCCACTTT. The chain employs TRBV4-3 and TRBJ1-6; 8 bases match TRBD1. With V trimmed by 4 bases and J by 7 bases, 6 bases remained unmatched. The V gene's germline CDR1 is LGHNA and CDR2 YSLEER. CDR3 size: 15 residues.

This clonotype appeared a few times. The gene calls are TRBV27 and TRBJ2-6; weak D call: TRBD1 (6 bases). V shed 5 bases and J shed 0 bases, with 11 bases lying between them. Germline assignment: CDR1 MNHEY and CDR2 SMNVEV (reference sequence). The length of the CDR3 is 16 residues. The CDR3 bases are TGTGCCAGCAGTAGAGGACAGCCCTCTGGGGCCAACGTCCTGACTTTC. Its translation: CASSRGQPSGANVLTF.

The rearrangement links TRBV30 to TRBJ1-3; no reliable D call. V was shortened by 1 base and J by 9 bases, with 16 bases between the two germline ends. CDR1 is GTSNPN, CDR2 SVGIG, per germline (reference sequence). The CDR3 has 14 amino acids. CDR3 protein: CAWSAGRALGTIYF. The CDR3, as DNA: TGTGCCTGGAGTGCAGGAAGGGCTCTAGGCACCATATATTTT.

This clonotype has a handful of counts. V gene TRBV2 combines with J gene TRBJ2-2; D is undetermined. Trimming shortened V by 6 bases and J by 6 bases, and 17 bases separated the two germline ends. This CDR3 has 15 amino acids. CDR1 is SNHLY and CDR2 is FYNNEI in the germline V gene. CDR3 residues: CASRATPSGPGELFF. In DNA, the CDR3 is TGTGCCAGCAGAGCTACTCCGTCCGGGCCCGGGGAGCTGTTTTTT.

The chain carries TRBV4-1 and TRBJ2-3, with TRBD1 matching 8 bases. CDR1 is MGHRA, CDR2 YSYEKL, per germline. The trim removed 1 base at V and 4 bases at J, leaving 16 bases unmatched. The CDR3 covers 19 residues. The CDR3 region is CASSQALDRGSKVADTQYF. Here the CDR3 DNA reads TGCGCCAGCAGCCAAGCCCTCGACAGGGGCTCCAAAGTCGCAGATACGCAGTATTTT.